Shown below are 2 T cell receptor beta chains from a single sample sequenced in a study of OX40 agonist ivuxolimab in advanced cancers. Assay: immunoSEQ multiplex PCR; the TCRdb copy retains only in-frame clones and omits some. The repertoire holds 55,000 to 70,000 clones, with approximately 86% as singletons. The material was CD4+ or CD8+ T cells sorted from blood, obtained in a trial of the OX40 agonist ivuxolimab. These receptor sequences come from an adult with an advanced solid tumor such as melanoma, head and neck, liver or kidney cancer.

The chain carries TRBV9 and TRBJ1-1; the D gene is possibly TRBD1 (6 bases). Trimming removed 0 bases from V and 4 bases from J, with 13 bases in between. Germline CDR1 reads SGDLS; CDR2 reads YYNGEE. The CDR3 extends over 15 amino acids. The CDR3 protein is CASSVGVTGLTEAFF. CDR3 bases: TGTGCCAGCAGCGTAGGCGTGACAGGTCTCACTGAAGCTTTCTTT.

The V and J genes are TRBV11-2 and TRBJ2-5; 9 nucleotides match TRBD2. Germline V gene lookup returns CDR1 SGHAT and CDR2 FQNNGV. This CDR3 comprises 15 residues. V was clipped by 1 base and J by 4 bases; unmatched bases: 4. The CDR3 reads CASSLGSGGPETQYF. The CDR3 nucleotides read TGTGCCAGCAGCTTAGGGAGCGGGGGGCCAGAGACCCAGTACTTC.